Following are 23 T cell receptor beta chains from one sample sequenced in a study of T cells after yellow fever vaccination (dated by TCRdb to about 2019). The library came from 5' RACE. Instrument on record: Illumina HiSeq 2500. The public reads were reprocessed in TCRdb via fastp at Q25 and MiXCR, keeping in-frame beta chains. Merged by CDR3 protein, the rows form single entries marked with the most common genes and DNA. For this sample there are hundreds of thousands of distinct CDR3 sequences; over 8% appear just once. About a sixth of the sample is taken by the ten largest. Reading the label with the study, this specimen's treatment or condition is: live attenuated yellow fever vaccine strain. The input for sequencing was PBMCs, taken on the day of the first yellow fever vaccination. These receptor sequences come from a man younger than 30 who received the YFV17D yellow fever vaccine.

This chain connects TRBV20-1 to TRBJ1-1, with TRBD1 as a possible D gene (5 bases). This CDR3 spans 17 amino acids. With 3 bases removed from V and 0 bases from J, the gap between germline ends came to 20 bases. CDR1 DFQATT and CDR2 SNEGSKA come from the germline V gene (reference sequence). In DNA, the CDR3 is TGCAGTGCTAGGGGCCCCGGACATGCAGGGATGAACACTGAAGCTTTCTTT. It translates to CSARGPGHAGMNTEAFF.

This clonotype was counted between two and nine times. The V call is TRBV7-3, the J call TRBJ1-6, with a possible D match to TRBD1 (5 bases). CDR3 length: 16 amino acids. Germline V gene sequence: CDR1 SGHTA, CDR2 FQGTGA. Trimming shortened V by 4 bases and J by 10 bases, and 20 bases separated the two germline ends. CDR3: CASSSIGGIDSSPLHF. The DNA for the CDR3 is TGTGCCAGCAGCTCGATCGGGGGTATCGATTCGTCACCCCTCCACTTT.

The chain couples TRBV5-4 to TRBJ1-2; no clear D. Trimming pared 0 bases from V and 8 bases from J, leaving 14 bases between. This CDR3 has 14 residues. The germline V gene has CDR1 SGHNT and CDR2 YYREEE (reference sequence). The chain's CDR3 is CASSLGTGGRGYTF. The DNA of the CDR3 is TGTGCCAGCAGCTTGGGCACCGGTGGCCGCGGCTACACCTTC. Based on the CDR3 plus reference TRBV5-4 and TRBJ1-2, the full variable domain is ETGVTQSPTHLIKTRGQQVTLRCSSQSGHNTVSWYQQALGQGPQFIFQYYREEENGRGNFPPRFSGLQFPNYSSELNVNALELDDSALYLCASSLGTGGRGYTFGSGTRLTVV.

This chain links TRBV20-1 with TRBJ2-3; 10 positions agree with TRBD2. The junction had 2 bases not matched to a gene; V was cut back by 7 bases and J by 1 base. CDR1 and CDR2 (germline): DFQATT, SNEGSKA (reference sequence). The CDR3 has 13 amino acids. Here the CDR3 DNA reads TGCAGTGTTGGGACTAGCGGCACAGATACGCAGTATTTT. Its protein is CSVGTSGTDTQYF.

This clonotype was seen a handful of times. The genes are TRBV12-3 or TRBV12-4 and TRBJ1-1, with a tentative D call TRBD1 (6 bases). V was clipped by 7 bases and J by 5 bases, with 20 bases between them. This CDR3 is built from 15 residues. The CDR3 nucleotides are TGTGCCAGCATGGTCTCGGGGGGCCGGCGGACTGAAGCTTTCTTT. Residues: CASMVSGGRRTEAFF.

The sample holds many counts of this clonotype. For the CDR3, the DNA is TGTGCCAGCAGTCTACAGGGGATCCCAAATGGCTACACCTTC. The encoded protein is CASSLQGIPNGYTF. The chain employs TRBV12-3 or TRBV12-4 and TRBJ1-2, with TRBD1 identical over 7 bases. The V and J ends lost 5 bases and 6 bases, in that order; junction bases with no gene match: 9. The CDR3 spans 14 residues.

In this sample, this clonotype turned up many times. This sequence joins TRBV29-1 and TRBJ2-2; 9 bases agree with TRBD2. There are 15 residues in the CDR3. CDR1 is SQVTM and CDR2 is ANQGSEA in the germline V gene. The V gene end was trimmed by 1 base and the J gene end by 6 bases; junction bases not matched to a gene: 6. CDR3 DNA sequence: TGCAGCGTTGAAGGCGGGGGGGGCGCAGCCGGGGAGCTGTTTTTT. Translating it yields CSVEGGGGAAGELFF.

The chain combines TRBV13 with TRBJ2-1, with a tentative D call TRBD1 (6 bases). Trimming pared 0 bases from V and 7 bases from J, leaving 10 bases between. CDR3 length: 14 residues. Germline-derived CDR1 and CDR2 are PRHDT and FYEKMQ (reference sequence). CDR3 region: CASSLGTGENEQFF. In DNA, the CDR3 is TGTGCCAGCAGCTTAGGGACAGGAGAGAATGAGCAGTTCTTC.

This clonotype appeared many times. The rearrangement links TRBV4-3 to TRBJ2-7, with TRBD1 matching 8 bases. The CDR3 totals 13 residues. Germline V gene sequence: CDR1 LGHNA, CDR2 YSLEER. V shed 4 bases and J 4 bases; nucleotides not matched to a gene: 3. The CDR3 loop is CASSLRQGYEQYF. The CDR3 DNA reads TGCGCCAGCAGCCTTCGACAGGGGTACGAGCAGTACTTC.

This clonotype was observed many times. The CDR3 is CASSLGVGIAKNIQYF. The CDR3 nucleotides are TGTGCCAGCAGCTTAGGGGTGGGGATAGCCAAAAACATTCAGTACTTC. The chain carries TRBV11-2 and TRBJ2-4; no clear D gene. Looked up from germline, CDR1 is SGHAT and CDR2 is FQNNGV. Trimming removed 1 base at V and 0 bases at J, with 10 bases between. This CDR3 is 16 amino acids long.

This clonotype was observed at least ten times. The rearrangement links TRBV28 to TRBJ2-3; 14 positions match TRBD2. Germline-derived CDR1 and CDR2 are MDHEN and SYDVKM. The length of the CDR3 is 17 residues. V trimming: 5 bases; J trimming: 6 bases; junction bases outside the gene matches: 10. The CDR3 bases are TGTGCCAGCAGTAGCGGACTAGCGGGGGGTTTCAAGGATACGCAGTATTTT. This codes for CASSSGLAGGFKDTQYF.

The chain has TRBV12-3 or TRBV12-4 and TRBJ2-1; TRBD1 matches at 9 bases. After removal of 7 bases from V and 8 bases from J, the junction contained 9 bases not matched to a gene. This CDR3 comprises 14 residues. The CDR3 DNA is TGTGCCAGCACCCGGGACAGGGAGTTGGATGAGCAGTTCTTC. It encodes CASTRDRELDEQFF.

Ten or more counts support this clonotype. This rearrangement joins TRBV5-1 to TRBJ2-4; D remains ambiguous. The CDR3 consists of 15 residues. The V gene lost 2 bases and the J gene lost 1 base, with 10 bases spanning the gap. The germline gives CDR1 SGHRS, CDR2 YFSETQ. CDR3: CASSLRETAKNIQYF. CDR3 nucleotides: TGCGCCAGCAGCTTAAGGGAAACGGCCAAAAACATTCAGTACTTC.

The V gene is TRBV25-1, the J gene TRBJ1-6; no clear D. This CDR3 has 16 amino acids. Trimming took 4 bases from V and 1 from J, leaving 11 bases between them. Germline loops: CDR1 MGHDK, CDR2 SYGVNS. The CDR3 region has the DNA TGTGCCAGCAGTGGTGCGGGAATGTCCTATAATTCACCCCTCCACTTT. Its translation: CASSGAGMSYNSPLHF.

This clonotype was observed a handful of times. The CDR3 here is CASSDPQPQHF. The CDR3, as DNA: TGTGCCAGCAGCGACCCCCAGCCCCAGCATTTT. V usage is TRBV6-6 and J usage is TRBJ1-5; no definite D call. Between the trimmed V and J ends, which lost 6 bases and 7 bases, there was a span of 7 bases. This CDR3 is 11 amino acids long. Germline V lookup: CDR1 MNHNY, CDR2 SVGAGI (reference sequence).

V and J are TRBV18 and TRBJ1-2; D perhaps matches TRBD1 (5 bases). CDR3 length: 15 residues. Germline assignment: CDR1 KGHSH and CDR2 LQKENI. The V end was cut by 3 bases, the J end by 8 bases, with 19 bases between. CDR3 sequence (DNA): TGTGCCAGCTCACCTTACCGGGACGGCCAAGGCGGCTACACCTTC. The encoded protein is CASSPYRDGQGGYTF.

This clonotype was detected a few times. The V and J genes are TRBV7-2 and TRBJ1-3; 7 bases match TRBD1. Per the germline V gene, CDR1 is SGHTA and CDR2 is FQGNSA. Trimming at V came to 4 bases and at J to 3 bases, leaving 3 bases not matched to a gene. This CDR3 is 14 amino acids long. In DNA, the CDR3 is TGTGCCAGCAGCTGTGGACAGGTTGGAAACACCATATATTTT. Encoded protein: CASSCGQVGNTIYF.

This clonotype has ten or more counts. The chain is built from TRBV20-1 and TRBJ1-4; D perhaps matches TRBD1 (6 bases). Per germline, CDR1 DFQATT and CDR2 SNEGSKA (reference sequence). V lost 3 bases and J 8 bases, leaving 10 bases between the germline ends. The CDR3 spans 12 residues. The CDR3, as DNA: TGCAGTGCTAGCAGGGGTGAAGAAAAACTGTTTTTT. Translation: CSASRGEEKLFF.

The CDR3 region has the DNA TGTGCCAGCACTTGGGACGTCGGAGGGTTATCTGAAGCTTTCTTT. Amino acid sequence: CASTWDVGGLSEAFF. J is TRBJ1-1 and V is TRBV28; the D gene is possibly TRBD1 (5 bases). Germline V gives CDR1 MDHEN, CDR2 SYDVKM. Trimming left V 7 bases short and J 6 bases short, with 21 bases between. This CDR3 is 15 amino acids long.

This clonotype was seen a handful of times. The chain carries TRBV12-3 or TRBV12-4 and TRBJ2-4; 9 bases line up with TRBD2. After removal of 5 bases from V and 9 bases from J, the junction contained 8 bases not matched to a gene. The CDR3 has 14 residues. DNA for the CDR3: TGTGCCAGCAGTCCGCGGGGGGGTGGGGCCATTCAGTACTTC. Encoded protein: CASSPRGGGAIQYF.

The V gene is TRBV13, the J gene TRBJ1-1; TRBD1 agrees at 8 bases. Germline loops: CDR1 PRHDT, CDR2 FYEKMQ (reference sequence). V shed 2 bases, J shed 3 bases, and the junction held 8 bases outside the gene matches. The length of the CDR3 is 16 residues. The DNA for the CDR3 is TGTGCCAGCAGCTTACTTGCAGGGGGCATGTACACTGAAGCTTTCTTT. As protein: CASSLLAGGMYTEAFF.

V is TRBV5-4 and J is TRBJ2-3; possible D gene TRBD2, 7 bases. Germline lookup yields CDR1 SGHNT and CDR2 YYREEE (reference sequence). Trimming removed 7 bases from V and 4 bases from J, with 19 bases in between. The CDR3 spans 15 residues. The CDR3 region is CASGPRGGRADTQYF. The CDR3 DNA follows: TGTGCCAGCGGCCCTAGGGGGGGACGCGCAGATACGCAGTATTTT. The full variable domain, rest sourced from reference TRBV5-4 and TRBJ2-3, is ETGVTQSPTHLIKTRGQQVTLRCSSQSGHNTVSWYQQALGQGPQFIFQYYREEENGRGNFPPRFSGLQFPNYSSELNVNALELDDSALYLCASGPRGGRADTQYFGPGTRLTVL.

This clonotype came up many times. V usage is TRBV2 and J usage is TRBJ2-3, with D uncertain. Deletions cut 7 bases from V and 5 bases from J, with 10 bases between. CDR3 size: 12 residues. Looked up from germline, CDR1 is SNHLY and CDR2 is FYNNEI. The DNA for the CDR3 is TGTGCCAGCACTGAGATGGGAGATACGCAGTATTTT. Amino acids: CASTEMGDTQYF. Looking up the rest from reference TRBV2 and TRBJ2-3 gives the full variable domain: EPEVTQTPSHQVTQMGQEVILRCVPISNHLYFYWYRQILGQKVEFLVSFYNNEISEKSEIFDDQFSVERPDGSNFTLKIRSTKLEDSAMYFCASTEMGDTQYFGPGTRLTVL.